Detailed here is one T cell receptor (beta chain). No antigen is known for it. Donors comprised only Caucasian adults living in Nashville, Tennessee. The study ran the assay at deep level. Using immunoSEQ multiplex PCR, the repertoire was profiled, and TCRdb retains in-frame clones only, with some absent. The data show 1.5 million to 1.9 million clones, approximately 98% seen once. The data originate from a study of shared clonotypes between healthy human individuals. Study-wide results and limits: Larger estimated richness was generally seen in naive subsets than in memory subsets.

Trimming cost V 4 bases and J 5 bases; bases outside gene matches: 12. This CDR3 spans 16 amino acids. Germline CDR1 reads MDHEN; CDR2 reads SYDVKM. The specimen sequenced was naive CD4+ T cells sorted from blood. Regarding subset: CD45RA+ positively selected. The rearrangement links TRBV28 to TRBJ1-2; 8 bases are a match to TRBD1. This TCR derives from a man aged 25 to 45 in good health. CDR3 region: CASSSLLQGALYGYTF. The CDR3, as DNA: TGTGCCAGCAGTTCTCTCCTGCAGGGGGCCCTTTATGGCTACACCTTC.